The sequence of this T cell receptor beta chain was determined in a study of T cells after yellow fever vaccination (dated by TCRdb to the late 2010s). Looking at the study overall: The SMART-Seq v4 Ultra Low Input RNA kit was used to prepare libraries from fractions with low cell numbers. Blood was collected at multiple timepoints before and after primary and secondary immunization, and bulk PBMC replicates and cell subsets were isolated. Bulk TCR alpha and beta repertoires were sequenced longitudinally to track T-cell clones before and after primary and booster YFV17D yellow fever vaccination. Two healthy male donors, one aged 18 to 30 and one aged 30 to 40 years, made up the cohort. Study-wide findings and limitations: After the booster, most of the clones that had expanded following primary vaccination were detected again (almost 98% of CD4 and around 87% of CD8), which suggests that memory was broadly maintained. Because only a couple of donors were included in the study, the extent to which the findings can be generalized is limited. A small share of clonotypes was detected in both CD4 and CD8 compartments, with the overlap likely arising from convergent recombination. FACS-sorted repertoires could contain abundant contaminating clonotypes from the bulk population, so computational filtering was required. Compared with the primary T-cell response, the secondary T-cell response was weaker but faster, peaking on day 5 rather than day 15.

The treatment or condition label, read with the paper, signifies: live attenuated yellow fever vaccine strain. Two biological replicates of bulk PBMCs were collected at each blood-draw timepoint. PBMCs were isolated from peripheral blood using a standard Ficoll-Paque protocol. RNA was extracted with TriZol from bulk PBMCs, CD4 and CD8 fractions, and dextramer-positive and dextramer-negative fractions. V loses 3 bases of germline sequence and J loses 5 bases, and the interval between the two ends is 8 bases. CDR3 length: 13 amino acids, cysteine to phenylalanine. Here the CDR3 DNA is all that survives: 39 bases in frame from base 1. In this sample, this clonotype turned up a few times. Its antigen is currently not known. Base quality data are lacking; no much larger clone is found one base away. TCR cDNA was synthesized by 5'RACE template switching, through which a universal primer site and unique molecular identifiers were introduced. Priming for cDNA synthesis came from both the TCR alpha and TCR beta constant segments. Two PCR steps were used to amplify libraries, with sample barcodes and sequencing adapters being added in the second step. Sequencing of libraries was done on Illumina HiSeq 2500 (2x100 bp) or NovaSeq (2x150 bp). The study's own analysis went as follows. MIGEC handled demultiplexing of reads and collapsing into UMI consensus sequences, while MiXCR performed V(D)J alignment. Using edgeR on replicate PBMC samples, clonotypes were called vaccine-responding if FDR was below 0.01 and the log2 fold change was above 5 up to day 15. Bulk clonotypes were assigned CD4 or CD8 identity according to which sequenced CD4 or CD8 repertoire held them at higher abundance. Using fastp trimming at Q25 and MiXCR clonotype assembly, TCRdb reanalyzed the public sequencing data and kept in-frame beta chains. Each entry is one CDR3 protein sequence, shown with its most common DNA and genes. What appears here as the V and J calls and clone size reflects TCRdb's work, not the paper's. The sample table holds 550,000 or so distinct CDR3 sequences, of which around 21% were seen once. In total, the top ten clones hold approximately 14% of the sample.

Sample: PBMCs, taken 15 days after the yellow fever booster vaccination. The V and J genes are TRBV12-3 or TRBV12-4 and TRBJ1-5, with the D gene uncertain. This clonotype originated in a man aged 25 to 40 who received the YFV17D yellow fever vaccine. The CDR3 region reads CASSLSRDQPQHF. The nucleotide sequence is TGTGCCAGCAGTTTGAGTCGGGATCAGCCCCAGCATTTT.